This T cell receptor (beta chain) comes out of a study of blood T cell repertoires in COVID-19. Study information: Sites in the United States, Italy and Spain provided acute and convalescent COVID-19 samples.

In germline, CDR1 is LNHDA, CDR2 SQIVND (reference sequence). V lost 2 bases, J lost 0 bases, and 5 bases lay in between. The CDR3 is 13 amino acids. Profiled with immunoSEQ multiplex PCR; TCRdb holds only in-frame clones, not every one. Among about 250,000 clones listed, 88% were seen once. The receptor was isolated from a woman under 40 with COVID-19, enrolled during active disease. Material: peripheral blood. The genes are TRBV19 and TRBJ2-7; D gene ambiguous. The DNA of the CDR3 is TGTGCCAGTAGTATAACAGACTCCTACGAGCAGTACTTC. Its protein is CASSITDSYEQYF.